The rows below give T cell receptor beta chains drawn from one sample of a study of shared clonotypes between healthy human individuals. The table came from immunoSEQ multiplex PCR; TCRdb's copy has only in-frame clones and leaves some out. The sample holds about 2.4 million clones, over 85% seen once. The sample was naive CD4+ T cells from PBMCs. These receptors all stem from a man aged 18 to 30 in good health. Some clones in this sample may be carry-over from other donors' samples. Both conserved end residues are part of each CDR3. The order of the fields is V gene, D gene, J gene, clone size, CDR3 protein, CDR3 DNA. The D gene is left open where the match is weak. Clone size is stated in some rows and not others, as once, few, many or a class when expanded.

TRBV6-5	TRBD2	TRBJ2-1	.	CASIGLAENEQFF	TGTGCCAGCATCGGACTAGCGGAGAATGAGCAGTTCTTC
TRBV28	TRBD2	TRBJ2-1	.	CASSRPSGASSYNEQFF	TGTGCCAGCAGCCGCCCTAGCGGGGCGAGCTCCTACAATGAGCAGTTCTTC
TRBV7-6	TRBD2	TRBJ2-3	.	CASSRLAEDTDTQYF	TGTGCCAGCAGCCGACTAGCCGAAGACACAGATACGCAGTATTTT
TRBV6-6	.	TRBJ2-3	.	CASRRAGTDTQYF	TGTGCCAGTCGGAGGGCCGGGACAGATACGCAGTATTTT
TRBV19	TRBD2	TRBJ2-7	.	CASSIRPSGTYEQYF	TGTGCCAGTAGTATTCGGCCTAGCGGGACCTACGAGCAGTACTTC
TRBV15	.	TRBJ2-1	.	CATSSPPLSVNEQFF	TGTGCCACCAGCAGTCCCCCCCTTAGCGTGAATGAGCAGTTCTTC
TRBV11-2	TRBD2	TRBJ2-1	.	CASSLVLAGSLYNEQFF	TGTGCCAGCAGCTTAGTGTTAGCGGGCTCCCTCTACAATGAGCAGTTCTTC
TRBV7-9	.	TRBJ2-7	once	CASSFLQGYEQYF	TGTGCCAGCAGCTTTTTACAGGGCTACGAGCAGTACTTC
TRBV18	TRBD1	TRBJ1-3	.	CASSPPAGTDSGNTIYF	TGTGCCAGCTCACCACCGGCAGGGACAGACTCTGGAAACACCATATATTTT
TRBV7-2	.	TRBJ2-3	.	CASSSQFSSTDTQYF	TGTGCCAGCAGCTCCCAATTTTCTAGCACAGATACGCAGTATTTT
TRBV5-4	.	TRBJ2-5	.	CASTVPGGETQYF	TGTGCCAGCACCGTTCCCGGGGGAGAGACCCAGTACTTC
TRBV28	.	TRBJ2-1	.	CASSLIASSYNEQFF	TGTGCCAGCAGTTTAATCGCCAGCTCCTACAATGAGCAGTTCTTC
TRBV7-9	.	TRBJ1-6	.	CASSLWGAESPLHF	TGTGCCAGCAGCTTATGGGGGGCGGAATCACCCCTCCACTTT
TRBV7-6	.	TRBJ1-5	.	CASSLALGARGYQPQHF	TGTGCCAGCAGCTTAGCCTTAGGGGCCAGGGGATATCAGCCCCAGCATTTT
TRBV5-1	TRBD2	TRBJ2-3	once	CASSFSGRVTDTQYF	TGCGCCAGCAGCTTTAGCGGGAGGGTCACAGATACGCAGTATTTT
TRBV25-1	.	TRBJ1-1	.	CASIPPGSRGNTEAFF	TGTGCCAGCATCCCCCCTGGGTCCAGGGGGAACACTGAAGCTTTCTTT
TRBV2	TRBD1	TRBJ2-2	.	CASSGDRVRDTGELFF	TGTGCCAGCAGTGGAGACAGGGTTAGGGACACCGGGGAGCTGTTTTTT
TRBV30	TRBD1	TRBJ1-1	.	CAWRRPDRVLSEAFF	TGTGCCTGGAGGCGCCCCGACAGGGTGCTGAGTGAAGCTTTCTTT
TRBV18	TRBD1	TRBJ1-5	.	CASSIKDRDHQPQHF	TGTGCCAGCTCGATAAAGGACAGGGACCATCAGCCCCAGCATTTT
TRBV5-1	.	TRBJ2-2	.	CASSSGGGVDTGELFF	TGCGCCAGCAGCTCGGGTGGGGGCGTGGACACCGGGGAGCTGTTTTTT
TRBV30	TRBD1	TRBJ1-2	.	CAWSATQGAKYGYTF	TGTGCCTGGAGTGCAACACAGGGGGCAAAGTATGGCTACACCTTC
TRBV2	TRBD1	TRBJ2-7	.	CASSGQRTGGEQYF	TGTGCCAGCAGTGGGCAACGGACAGGGGGCGAGCAGTACTTC
TRBV7-2	TRBD2	TRBJ2-3	.	CASSQGLAGVSDTQYF	TGTGCCAGCAGCCAAGGACTAGCGGGAGTCTCAGATACGCAGTATTTT
TRBV29-1	.	TRBJ1-1	.	CSVEDRDTEAFF	TGCAGCGTTGAAGACAGGGACACTGAAGCTTTCTTT
TRBV27	TRBD2	TRBJ2-3	.	CASSLFPAGGTDTQYF	TGTGCCAGCAGTTTATTCCCTGCGGGGGGCACAGATACGCAGTATTTT
TRBV11-2	TRBD2	TRBJ2-7	.	CASSSREGGYEQYF	TGTGCCAGCAGCTCGCGGGAGGGTGGGTACGAGCAGTACTTC
TRBV7-8	.	TRBJ2-7	.	CASTRTGGEQYF	TGTGCCAGCACTCGCACCGGGGGCGAGCAGTACTTC
TRBV11-2	TRBD2	TRBJ2-7	.	CASSQEALAGGPLSYEQYF	TGTGCCAGCAGCCAAGAGGCGCTAGCGGGAGGGCCCCTCTCCTACGAGCAGTACTTC
TRBV19	.	TRBJ1-5	.	CASSANQGNQPQHF	TGTGCCAGTAGTGCGAATCAGGGGAATCAGCCCCAGCATTTT
TRBV30	.	TRBJ2-1	.	CACQPGREPYNEQFF	TGTGCCTGCCAACCGGGCAGGGAGCCCTACAATGAGCAGTTCTTC
TRBV18	.	TRBJ2-3	.	CASSPGPSGTQYF	TGTGCCAGCTCACCAGGTCCGAGCGGTACGCAGTATTTT
TRBV30	.	TRBJ1-2	.	CAWSPVNRYGYTF	TGTGCCTGGAGTCCGGTAAATCGCTATGGCTACACCTTC
TRBV5-1	TRBD2	TRBJ2-1	.	CASSSGRLAIWDEQFF	TGCGCCAGCAGCTCGGGTAGACTAGCGATTTGGGATGAGCAGTTCTTC
TRBV7-2	.	TRBJ1-2	.	CASSLAAKWGYGYTF	TGTGCCAGCAGCTTAGCGGCTAAGTGGGGCTATGGCTACACCTTC
TRBV6-6	TRBD2	TRBJ2-1	.	CASSASGNEQFF	TGTGCCAGCAGTGCTAGCGGCAATGAGCAGTTCTTC
TRBV9	TRBD1	TRBJ2-6	.	CASSPWTGRSGANVLTF	TGTGCCAGCAGCCCGTGGACAGGCCGCTCTGGGGCCAACGTCCTGACTTTC
TRBV27	.	TRBJ2-3	.	CASSQTQGGVSQYF	TGTGCCAGCAGTCAGACACAGGGGGGGGTCTCGCAGTATTTT
TRBV30	TRBD2	TRBJ2-5	.	CAWSPPGRGVIETQYF	TGTGCCTGGAGTCCCCCAGGGAGGGGTGTGATTGAGACCCAGTACTTC
TRBV6-5	TRBD1	TRBJ1-4	.	CASSRLGTGNEKLFF	TGTGCCAGCAGCCGACTCGGGACAGGAAATGAAAAACTGTTTTTT
TRBV11-3	TRBD2	TRBJ2-3	.	CASSLGTSGTLTDTQYF	TGTGCCAGCAGCCTAGGGACTAGCGGGACTCTCACAGATACGCAGTATTTT
TRBV28	.	TRBJ2-1	.	CASSSLSPTSYNEQFF	TGTGCCAGCAGTTCTTTAAGTCCGACTAGCTACAATGAGCAGTTCTTC
TRBV21-1	.	TRBJ2-7	once	CASSKAKRDRAYEQYF	TGTGCCAGCAGCAAAGCCAAGCGGGATAGGGCCTACGAGCAGTACTTC
TRBV5-1	TRBD1	TRBJ2-7	.	CASRETGGSFYEQYF	TGCGCCAGCAGAGAAACAGGGGGCTCTTTCTACGAGCAGTACTTC
TRBV18	.	TRBJ2-1	.	CASSRITPNEQFF	TGTGCCAGCTCCCGTATAACTCCCAATGAGCAGTTCTTC
TRBV7-2	TRBD1	TRBJ2-2	.	CASSSGQGAITGELFF	TGTGCCAGCAGCTCGGGACAGGGGGCGATCACCGGGGAGCTGTTTTTT
TRBV2	.	TRBJ2-7	.	CASSLSGYEQYF	TGTGCCAGCAGCCTCTCGGGGTACGAGCAGTACTTC